Below, 9 T cell receptor beta chains from the same sample are listed, as sequenced in a study of type 1 regulatory T cells. No cognate antigen is known for these TCRs. TCRdb re-derived calls from the reads in MiXCR, one entry per CDR3 protein. The table lists roughly 71,000 distinct CDR3 sequences, 50% to 70% of them singletons. Sequencing was carried out using cultured T cells, either the whole culture or a sorted T cell fraction (not recorded which). The subset denotes: Tr1-enriched cell product generated in vitro against host alloantigens. Source of these receptors: a human donor in good health.

The chain is built from TRBV7-2 and TRBJ2-5; 8 bases fit TRBD2. This CDR3 contains 15 residues. Germline V gene data show CDR1 as SGHTA and CDR2 as FQGNSA. The V segment lost 5 bases and the J segment 1 base; nucleotides outside the gene matches: 6. DNA of the CDR3: TGTGCCAGCAGCCAACAGGGACTAGTCCAAGAGACCCAGTACTTC. Its translation: CASSQQGLVQETQYF.

The table lists this clonotype with a few counts. The chain joins TRBV5-4 to TRBJ2-3, with 10 bases identical to TRBD2. The CDR3 totals 20 residues. With V trimmed by 0 bases and J by 2 bases, 15 bases remained unmatched. The germline CDR1 and CDR2 sequences are SGHNT and YYREEE (reference sequence). The CDR3 DNA follows: TGTGCCAGCAGCTTGGGGGCTACTAGCGGGATTGGCTTTTACACAGATACGCAGTATTTT. Protein product: CASSLGATSGIGFYTDTQYF. Supplemented by reference TRBV5-4 and TRBJ2-3, the full variable domain reads ETGVTQSPTHLIKTRGQQVTLRCSSQSGHNTVSWYQQALGQGPQFIFQYYREEENGRGNFPPRFSGLQFPNYSSELNVNALELDDSALYLCASSLGATSGIGFYTDTQYFGPGTRLTVL.

This chain uses TRBV7-7 with TRBJ1-2, with unresolved D. The V gene's germline CDR1 is SSHAT and CDR2 FNYEAQ (reference sequence). This CDR3 comprises 14 residues. The ends were cut back, 5 bases at V and 6 bases at J, with 16 bases in the middle. The CDR3 DNA reads as TGTGCCAGCAGCCCTTTAACCAACCTGGATGGCTACACCTTC. Translated, it gives CASSPLTNLDGYTF.

The rearrangement uses TRBV20-1 and TRBJ2-1; 7 bases line up with TRBD2. Germline CDR1 is DFQATT and CDR2 is SNEGSKA (reference sequence). The CDR3 runs 14 residues. The ends lost 2 bases at V and 10 bases at J; junction bases unmatched: 11. In nucleotides, the CDR3 is TGCAGTGCTAGATGGGTAGCGGGTCATGGGGAGCAGTTCTTC. Translated, it gives CSARWVAGHGEQFF.

The rearrangement links TRBV5-1 to TRBJ2-1; possibly TRBD1 or TRBD2 for D (5 bases each). V was shortened by 0 bases and J by 7 bases, with 20 bases between the two germline ends. CDR1 is SGHRS and CDR2 is YFSETQ in the germline V gene. The CDR3 length is 17 residues. CDR3 protein: CASSLGDQRSHKNEQFF. The DNA of the CDR3 is TGCGCCAGCAGCTTGGGGGACCAGCGGAGTCACAAAAATGAGCAGTTCTTC.

This clonotype has a handful of counts. The chain carries TRBV6-2 or TRBV6-3 and TRBJ2-1; 8 nucleotides match TRBD1. Germline loops: CDR1 MNHEY, CDR2 SVGEGT. CDR3 size: 15 residues. The V gene end was trimmed by 8 bases and the J gene end by 5 bases; junction bases not matched to a gene: 11. The CDR3 loop is CASVGIGTGNNEQFF. The CDR3 bases are TGTGCCAGCGTCGGAATCGGGACAGGCAACAATGAGCAGTTCTTC.

This clonotype was recorded only once. The junction shows a germline mismatch at one end, possibly a read error. The rearrangement uses TRBV20-1 and TRBJ1-3; D remains unclear. The germline gives CDR1 DFQATT, CDR2 SNEGSKA (reference sequence). This CDR3 region has 16 residues. The DNA of the CDR3 is TGCAGTGCTAGGGACCCCAGCGAGAGCTCTGGAGACACCATATATTTT. Translation: CSARDPSESSGDTIYF.

The chain employs TRBV5-1 and TRBJ1-6, with TRBD1 matching over 9 bases. There are 16 residues in the CDR3. Germline CDR1 is SGHRS and CDR2 is YFSETQ. J gave up 6 bases and V 4 bases, and 8 bases lay outside the gene matches. The CDR3 loop reads CASSEGQGSSNSPLHF. As DNA, the CDR3 is TGCGCCAGCAGCGAGGGACAGGGTTCATCTAATTCACCCCTCCACTTT.

The V and J genes are TRBV3-1 and TRBJ2-7, with 8 nucleotides matching TRBD2. The germline gives CDR1 LGHDT, CDR2 YNNKEL (reference sequence). This CDR3 region has 14 residues. Trimming took 8 bases from V and 11 from J; bases not matched to a gene: 17. The CDR3 nucleotides read TGTGCCAGCTCGTCCGCGGGAGGACCGGGGCGAAAGTACTTC. This translates into CASSSAGGPGRKYF.